These 3 T cell receptor beta chains originate from one sample sequenced in a study of blood T cells in healthy people across ages. Using a J-beta primer mix together with a sample-barcoded 5' primer, a second PCR was run for about 6 to 11 cycles. TCRdb called the 5' RACE reads again in MiXCR, with one record for every CDR3 protein. The profile shows around 850,000 distinct CDR3 sequences, under 40% of them singletons. The sequenced sample consisted of blood. The receptors stem from a man in his late teens or twenties in good health.

The V gene is TRBV29-1, the J gene TRBJ2-7; the D gene is possibly TRBD2 (6 bases). Judging by the DNA end, TRBJ2-5 fits better; the J call may be wrong. The CDR3 contains 13 residues. The germline CDR1 and CDR2 sequences are SQVTM and ANQGSEA. The CDR3 nucleotides are TGCAGCGTCCTCGGGGAGGACGGGGAGACCCAGTACTTC. Its protein is CSVLGEDGETQYF.

This clonotype was found a few times. V and J are TRBV20-1 and TRBJ1-5; D is ambiguous. Germline V lookup: CDR1 DFQATT, CDR2 SNEGSKA (reference sequence). Trimming left V 6 bases short and J 0 bases short, with 15 bases between. This CDR3 comprises 15 residues. For the CDR3, the DNA is TGCAGTGCCAATGCATCGCCCGTTAGCAATCAGCCCCAGCATTTT. Protein: CSANASPVSNQPQHF.

This clonotype was seen more than once but under ten times. The V call is TRBV9, the J call TRBJ2-1; possible D gene TRBD2, 7 bases. The CDR3 covers 15 residues. The ends were cut back, 7 bases at V and 5 bases at J, with 19 bases in the middle. Germline CDR1 SGDLS, CDR2 YYNGEE. DNA of the CDR3: TGTGCCAGCCCCCAGGAGGGGGGGTTCCACAATGAGCAGTTCTTC. Translation gives CASPQEGGFHNEQFF. Drawing the rest from reference TRBV9 and TRBJ2-1, the complete variable domain is DSGVTQTPKHLITATGQRVTLRCSPRSGDLSVYWYQQSLDQGLQFLIQYYNGEERAKGNILERFSAQQFPDLHSELNLSSLELGDSALYFCASPQEGGFHNEQFFGPGTRLTVL.